This T cell receptor beta chain was identified during a study of beta chain features in type 1 diabetes. Study background: Age, gender and cell yields were similar between patients and healthy donors.

The study reverse transcribed the entire isolated RNA, so it sequenced expressed TCRB transcripts. Clones were sequenced by immunoSEQ multiplex PCR, and TCRdb holds only the in-frame ones, with some missing. This sample has about 700,000 clones, with 10% to 15% found just once. The germline CDR1 and CDR2 sequences are MNHNS and SASEGT. This CDR3 contains 13 residues. V trimming: 6 bases; J trimming: 4 bases; junction bases outside the gene matches: 4. On this clone: The antigen remains unidentified.

Whole-study findings and limits: The study found moderately but significantly shorter TCRB CDR3s in all four CD4+ subsets of Type 1 diabetes patients. In the patient group, naive, central memory and Treg TCRB repertoires seemed more alike than in the healthy donor group.

The origin of this receptor is a man between 18 and 29 years old with type 1 diabetes. This chain uses TRBV6-1 with TRBJ1-2; TRBD1 matches 8 bases. Sequenced input: naive CD4+ T cells from blood. The chain's CDR3 is CASRGDRIYGYTF. CDR3 nucleotide sequence: TGTGCCAGCAGGGGGGACAGGATCTATGGCTACACCTTC.